This T cell receptor beta chain is drawn from a study of beta chain features in type 1 diabetes. Comments on this clone: What it recognizes is unknown.

Every isolated RNA sample was fully reverse transcribed, so sequencing captured expressed TCRB transcripts. Assay: immunoSEQ multiplex PCR; the TCRdb copy retains only in-frame clones and omits some. Counted here are fewer than 45,000 clones, roughly 70% occurring once; the ten biggest clones make up more than 1.5%. Overall study findings and caveats: A moderate, significant TCRB CDR3 shortening appeared in type 1 diabetes across four CD4+ subsets. Among patients, naive, central memory and Treg TCRB repertoires appeared more similar than among healthy donors.

The V gene lost 0 bases and the J gene lost 4 bases, with 10 bases spanning the gap. CDR1 is ENHRY and CDR2 is SYGVKD in the germline V gene. This CDR3 is 15 amino acids long. Material for sequencing was Tregs from blood. This receptor was taken from a man aged 25-45 years with type 1 diabetes. Some clones in this sample may be carry-over from other donors' samples. The V gene is TRBV10-3, the J gene TRBJ1-5; perhaps TRBD1 as D (5 bases). Here the CDR3 reads CAISESRGGNQPQHF. The CDR3 DNA reads TGTGCCATCAGTGAGTCAAGGGGTGGAAATCAGCCCCAGCATTTT.